This T cell receptor (beta chain) was recovered during a study of response to subunit inactivated influenza vaccine. This clonotype occurred many times. Its antigen is unidentified. Germline values: CDR1 SGHAT, CDR2 FQNNGV. V dropped 11 bases and J dropped 3 bases, with 26 bases sitting between them. This CDR3 has 16 amino acids. The study's findings and limits: It was suggested by the authors that few new T cells are recruited by each seasonal influenza vaccination.

TCRdb reprocessed the RT-PCR reads via MiXCR and lists one record per CDR3 protein. This table has some 520,000 distinct CDR3 sequences, about 15% appearing once. The gene calls are TRBV11-2 and TRBJ2-7; tentative D call: TRBD2 (6 bases). The sample consisted of CD4+ T cells sorted from PBMCs, taken around 25 months after vaccination. This clonotype originated in a man aged 45 to 75 who received an inactivated influenza vaccine. CDR3 in DNA: TGTGCCCCCTATGGGAGGAGCCGGAGGTGGCTCTACGAGCAGTACTTC. It encodes CAPYGRSRRWLYEQYF. The complete variable domain, with remaining parts taken from reference TRBV11-2 and TRBJ2-7, reads EAGVAQSPRYKIIEKRQSVAFWCNPISGHATLYWYQQILGQGPKLLIQFQNNGVVDDSQLPKDRFSAERLKGVDSTLKIQPAKLEDSAVYLCAPYGRSRRWLYEQYFGPGTRLTVT.